A single sample gave rise to the 32 T cell receptor beta chains below, sequenced in a study of blood T cell repertoires in COVID-19. Sequencing was performed with immunoSEQ multiplex PCR; in TCRdb, only in-frame clones are kept and a portion is missing. Of 400,000 to 500,000 clones listed, approximately 91% are singletons. Sequencing input: PBMCs or T cells enriched from blood (not recorded which). All receptors derive from a woman between 18 and 29 years old who had been exposed to COVID-19.

The V gene is TRBV29-1, the J gene TRBJ2-7, with 9 bases fitting TRBD1. The V gene's germline CDR1 is SQVTM and CDR2 ANQGSEA. CDR3 length: 14 residues. V was pared by 7 bases and J by 5 bases, with 12 bases of the junction left unmatched. The CDR3 bases are TGCAGCGCCCTCTCCGGGACAGGGATCCACGAGCAGTACTTC. Translated: CSALSGTGIHEQYF.

The chain uses TRBV6-4 and TRBJ1-5; TRBD1 agrees at 10 bases. V lost 6 bases, J lost 1 base, and 3 bases stayed unmatched. Germline V gives CDR1 MRHNA, CDR2 SNTAGT. CDR3 length: 15 residues. CDR3 sequence (DNA): TGTGCCAGCAGCCGGGGACAGGGGAGCAATCAGCCCCAGCATTTT. It codes for CASSRGQGSNQPQHF.

CDR3 sequence reads: CASSQGTGTGGVQPQHF. The CDR3, as DNA: TGTGCCAGCAGCCAAGGTACCGGGACAGGGGGCGTTCAGCCCCAGCATTTT. The rearrangement links TRBV4-2 to TRBJ1-5; 12 bases align to TRBD1. Germline V gene lookup returns CDR1 LGHNA and CDR2 YNFKEQ. The CDR3 contains 17 residues. V lost 1 base and J lost 6; bases outside the gene matches: 7.

The chain joins TRBV28 to TRBJ2-1; 9 bases fit TRBD1. The CDR3 runs 16 residues. The V gene's germline CDR1 is MDHEN and CDR2 SYDVKM. Trimming took 6 bases from V and 8 from J; bases not matched to a gene: 14. The CDR3, as DNA: TGTGCCAGCAGGAACCACCGGGACAGGGTAACATATGAGCAGTTCTTC. Residues: CASRNHRDRVTYEQFF.

The chain employs TRBV19 and TRBJ1-1; D is unresolved. The V end was cut by 6 bases, the J end by 1 base, with 6 bases between. The CDR3 is made up of 12 amino acids. Germline lookup yields CDR1 LNHDA and CDR2 SQIVND (reference sequence). The chain's CDR3 is CASRYRNTEAFF. The CDR3 DNA reads TGTGCCAGTAGGTACAGGAACACTGAAGCTTTCTTT.

The V call is TRBV6-4, the J call TRBJ1-6; 11 bases line up with TRBD1. The germline CDR1 and CDR2 sequences are MRHNA and SNTAGT. With V trimmed by 3 bases and J by 9 bases, 4 bases remained unmatched. The CDR3 runs to 15 residues. The CDR3, as DNA: TGTGCCAGCAGTGAGGCGGGACAGGGGGTTTCACCCCTCCACTTT. Translating it yields CASSEAGQGVSPLHF.

The J gene is TRBJ1-5, the V gene TRBV4-2; D ambiguous. CDR1 is LGHNA and CDR2 is YNFKEQ in the germline V gene. The CDR3 length is 15 residues. V was pared by 0 bases and J by 4 bases, with 10 bases between. The CDR3 DNA reads TGTGCCAGCAGCCAAGATCCAGGAGGGAATCAGCCCCAGCATTTT. Amino acid sequence: CASSQDPGGNQPQHF.

The gene calls are TRBV23-1 and TRBJ2-1; D gene ambiguous. TRBV23-1 is an open reading frame, and its role is uncertain. V lost 0 bases, J lost 10 bases, and 22 bases lay in between. CDR3 size: 17 residues. In DNA, the CDR3 is TGCGCCAGCAGTCAATCGAGAATTTTTGGGCATGTGCGCGAGCAGTTCTTC. Amino acids: CASSQSRIFGHVREQFF.

The rearrangement links TRBV7-4 to TRBJ2-7, with D possibly TRBD2 on 5 matching bases. CDR1 is SGHVT, CDR2 SQSDAQ, per germline. This CDR3 has 17 amino acids. Trimming pared 1 base from V and 3 bases from J, leaving 19 bases between. The CDR3 loop reads CASSLVSERKYFYEQYF. DNA of the CDR3: TGTGCCAGCAGCTTAGTGTCGGAGCGGAAATATTTCTACGAGCAGTACTTC. The full variable domain, in which reference TRBV7-4 and TRBJ2-7 provide the parts outside the CDR3, is GAGVSQSPRYKVAKRGRDVALRCDSISGHVTLYWYRQTLGQGSEVLTYSQSDAQRDKSGRPSGRFSAERPERSVSTLKIQRTEQGDSAVYLCASSLVSERKYFYEQYFGPGTRLTVT.

The chain joins TRBV6-1 to TRBJ1-2, with 7 bases identical to TRBD1. Looked up from germline, CDR1 is MNHNS and CDR2 is SASEGT. The CDR3 runs 12 residues. J gave up 8 bases and V 7 bases, and 7 bases lay outside the gene matches. CDR3 bases: TGTGCCAGCAACAACCGGGGACAGGGCTACACCTTC. This translates into CASNNRGQGYTF.

This sequence joins TRBV11-3 and TRBJ2-7; unclear D gene. CDR3 size: 14 residues. Looked up from germline, CDR1 is SGHNT and CDR2 is YENEEA. The V end lost 0 bases, the J end lost 2 bases, and 8 bases lay between the germline ends. In DNA form, the CDR3 reads TGTGCCAGCAGCTTAGATGAGCAACCCTACGAGCAGTACTTC. Translation gives CASSLDEQPYEQYF.

The chain links TRBV6-6 to TRBJ1-1; D uncertain. The V end lost 6 bases, the J end lost 1 base, and 12 bases lay between the germline ends. There are 14 residues in the CDR3. From germline, CDR1 is MNHNY and CDR2 SVGAGI (reference sequence). CDR3 DNA: TGTGCCAGCAGCCAAGCCCGGGAGAACACTGAAGCTTTCTTT. It yields the protein CASSQARENTEAFF.

This rearrangement joins TRBV5-6 to TRBJ2-7; D might be TRBD1 (5 bases). V was clipped by 1 base and J by 2 bases, with 10 bases between them. This CDR3 has 14 amino acids. Germline V gene sequence: CDR1 SGHDT, CDR2 YYEEEE. CDR3 loop: CASSLTGSPYEQYF. As DNA, the CDR3 is TGTGCCAGCAGCTTGACAGGCTCCCCCTACGAGCAGTACTTC.

The sample holds one count of this clone. The chain joins TRBV6-5 to TRBJ2-3, with TRBD2 identical over 7 bases. Per the germline V gene, CDR1 is MNHEY and CDR2 is SVGAGI. CDR3 length: 14 amino acids. After removal of 5 bases from V and 4 bases from J, the junction contained 6 bases not matched to a gene. CDR3 region: CASSPSGISDTQYF. The CDR3 bases are TGTGCCAGCAGTCCGAGCGGGATATCAGATACGCAGTATTTT.

The chain has TRBV14 and TRBJ1-2, with unresolved D. The V end lost 1 base, the J end lost 4 bases, and 16 bases lay between the germline ends. CDR1 is SGHDN, CDR2 FVKESK, per germline. The CDR3 is 16 residues long. The CDR3 coding sequence is TGTGCCAGCAGCCAAGGGCAGGTCCCCCGAAGCTATGGCTACACCTTC. It translates to CASSQGQVPRSYGYTF.

The chain links TRBV7-9 to TRBJ1-3; the D gene is possibly TRBD1 (6 bases). V lost 7 bases to trimming and J lost 0 bases, with 13 bases between them. From germline, CDR1 is SEHNR and CDR2 FQNEAQ (reference sequence). The CDR3 sequence is 15 residues long. CDR3 amino acids: CASTHRVGSGNTIYF. CDR3 nucleotide sequence: TGTGCCAGCACCCACAGGGTGGGCTCTGGAAACACCATATATTTT.

The CDR3 is CASTPGQGADYGYTF. Written as DNA, the CDR3 is TGTGCCAGCACCCCGGGACAGGGGGCAGACTATGGCTACACCTTC. J is TRBJ1-2 and V is TRBV6-6; 12 nucleotides match TRBD1. J lost 3 bases, V lost 7 bases, and 6 bases had no gene match. The CDR3 is 15 residues long. CDR1 and CDR2 from the germline V gene are MNHNY and SVGAGI (reference sequence).

The chain carries TRBV7-3 and TRBJ2-3; TRBD2 is a possible D gene (6 bases). CDR1 and CDR2 from the germline V gene are SGHTA and FQGTGA. This CDR3 has 15 residues. V was shortened by 2 bases and J by 3 bases, with 12 bases between the two germline ends. The CDR3, as DNA: TGTGCCAGCAGCTTATTGGTGGGGGGAACAGATACGCAGTATTTT. It is translated as CASSLLVGGTDTQYF. Looking up the rest from reference TRBV7-3 and TRBJ2-3 gives the full variable domain: GAGVSQTPSNKVTEKGKYVELRCDPISGHTALYWYRQSLGQGPEFLIYFQGTGAADDSGLPNDRFFAVRPEGSVSTLKIQRTERGDSAVYLCASSLLVGGTDTQYFGPGTRLTVL.

The chain employs TRBV21-1 and TRBJ1-2; no DNA check was done on the table's D call, TRBD1. TRBV21-1 is a recognized pseudogene. The CDR3 has 12 amino acids. The CDR3, as DNA: TGTGCCAGCCCAACAGGACCCTATGGCTACACCTTC. This translates into CASPTGPYGYTF.

This clone is a singleton in its sample. The chain combines TRBV27 with TRBJ1-4, with unresolved D. This CDR3 has 14 amino acids. The germline V and J ends were trimmed by 1 base and 10 bases, with 13 bases remaining between them. Looked up from germline, CDR1 is MNHEY and CDR2 is SMNVEV (reference sequence). Here the CDR3 reads CASSLFARERKLFF. The CDR3 DNA follows: TGTGCCAGCAGTTTATTCGCGCGAGAGCGAAAACTGTTTTTT.

The chain is built from TRBV5-1 and TRBJ2-3, with 9 bases fitting TRBD1. After removal of 4 bases from V and 4 bases from J, the junction contained 7 bases not matched to a gene. Germline CDR1 is SGHRS and CDR2 is YFSETQ. This CDR3 has 15 amino acids. The CDR3: CASSTGTGSADTQYF. CDR3 nucleotide sequence: TGCGCCAGCAGCACCGGGACAGGGTCTGCAGATACGCAGTATTTT.

The chain joins TRBV28 to TRBJ1-1; D perhaps matches TRBD1 (6 bases). The germline gives CDR1 MDHEN, CDR2 SYDVKM. The V gene lost 4 bases and the J gene lost 0 bases, with 12 bases spanning the gap. The CDR3 consists of 15 residues. CDR3 region: CASSSSGVLNTEAFF. The CDR3 region has the DNA TGTGCCAGCAGTTCCTCAGGGGTTTTGAACACTGAAGCTTTCTTT.

The V and J genes are TRBV2 and TRBJ2-1; D remains ambiguous. The germline V and J ends were trimmed by 4 bases and 9 bases, with 7 bases remaining between them. Germline V gene lookup returns CDR1 SNHLY and CDR2 FYNNEI. This CDR3 spans 11 amino acids. The CDR3 nucleotides are TGTGCCAGCAGTGGTCTCGGTGAGCAGTTCTTC. Translating it yields CASSGLGEQFF.

The rearrangement joins TRBV5-5 to TRBJ1-1; the match to TRBD1 covers 9 bases. Germline V lookup: CDR1 SGHKS, CDR2 YYEKEE (reference sequence). CDR3 length: 15 residues. The V segment lost 4 bases and the J segment 0 bases; nucleotides outside the gene matches: 4. This CDR3 reads CASSTGQGLNTEAFF. DNA of the CDR3: TGTGCCAGCAGCACGGGACAGGGACTGAACACTGAAGCTTTCTTT.

The gene calls are TRBV28 and TRBJ2-1; D perhaps matches TRBD1 (5 bases). The CDR3 has 13 amino acids. Trimming removed 7 bases from V and 0 bases from J, with 7 bases in between. Germline V gene sequence: CDR1 MDHEN, CDR2 SYDVKM. The CDR3 region has the DNA TGTGCCAGCATCAGGGACTCCTACAATGAGCAGTTCTTC. It encodes CASIRDSYNEQFF.

This clone has more than one count but fewer than ten. This chain joins TRBV7-2 and TRBJ1-5; the match to TRBD1 covers 9 bases. From germline, CDR1 is SGHTA and CDR2 FQGNSA. J was trimmed by 4 bases and V by 1 base; bases with no gene match: 11. The CDR3 has 18 amino acids. In DNA, the CDR3 is TGTGCCAGCAGCTTAGGTGGTCTGGACAGGGGAAGAAATCAGCCCCAGCATTTT. This gives the protein CASSLGGLDRGRNQPQHF.

The chain uses TRBV21-1 and TRBJ2-7; the table's D call, TRBD1, was not checked against the DNA. TRBV21-1 is noted as a pseudogene. This CDR3 contains 16 residues. The CDR3 region is CASSKDGGLPSCEQYF. The CDR3 DNA sequence: TGTGCCAGCAGCAAAGATGGGGGCCTCCCCTCATGCGAGCAGTACTTC.

The rearrangement links TRBV14 to TRBJ2-7; 7 bases line up with TRBD1. This CDR3 is built from 15 residues. Germline trimming cut 2 bases from V and 0 bases from J; bases unmatched to any gene: 4. The germline CDR1 and CDR2 sequences are SGHDN and FVKESK. CDR3 DNA: TGTGCCAGCAGCCAAAGGACAGGACCCTCCTACGAGCAGTACTTC. Amino acids: CASSQRTGPSYEQYF.

This clone appeared a single time. This sequence joins TRBV4-1 and TRBJ2-5; 8 nucleotides line up with TRBD1. V gave up 5 bases and J gave up 3 bases; unmatched junction bases: 8. Germline CDR1 and CDR2: MGHRA and YSYEKL. CDR3 length equals 15 residues. The CDR3: CASSWRAGGEETQYF. CDR3 nucleotides: TGCGCCAGCAGCTGGCGCGCAGGGGGCGAAGAGACCCAGTACTTC.

The rearrangement links TRBV6-5 to TRBJ1-2; no clear D gene. Germline CDR1 is MNHEY and CDR2 is SVGAGI. The CDR3 has 13 amino acids. With 0 bases removed from V and 4 bases from J, the gap between germline ends came to 6 bases. The CDR3 loop reads CASSYSRSYGYTF. The DNA for the CDR3 is TGTGCCAGCAGTTACTCGAGGAGCTATGGCTACACCTTC.

The V call is TRBV7-2, the J call TRBJ2-5; 9 positions match TRBD2. The CDR3 covers 15 residues. CDR1 is SGHTA and CDR2 is FQGNSA in the germline V gene. With 1 base clipped from V and 5 bases from J, the junction kept 5 bases outside the gene matches. In DNA, the CDR3 is TGTGCCAGCAGCTTAGAATTAGCGGGGGCTGAGACCCAGTACTTC. Translation: CASSLELAGAETQYF.

This rearrangement joins TRBV7-9 to TRBJ2-7; maybe TRBD2 (5 bases). Trimming took off 5 bases at V and 11 bases at J, with 19 bases between the two ends. This CDR3 has 13 amino acids. Germline V gene data show CDR1 as SEHNR and CDR2 as FQNEAQ (reference sequence). This CDR3 is CASSPPTTPEEYF. The CDR3 coding sequence is TGTGCCAGCAGCCCCCCGACTACGCCGGAGGAGTACTTC.